These 30 T cell receptor beta chains were all obtained from the same sample, sequenced in a study of response to subunit inactivated influenza vaccine. TCRdb reprocessed the RT-PCR reads via MiXCR and lists one record per CDR3 protein. In the table there are about 240,000 distinct CDR3 sequences, more than 10% of which are singletons. The sequencing here drew on non-naive T cells sorted from PBMCs, taken around two weeks before vaccination. The receptors originated from a man in his fifties who received an inactivated influenza vaccine.

This clonotype came up a few times. The chain uses TRBV11-3 and TRBJ2-1; 10 positions agree with TRBD2. CDR1 is SGHNT, CDR2 YENEEA, per germline. The CDR3 consists of 17 residues. The V segment lost 1 base and the J segment 8 bases; nucleotides outside the gene matches: 11. CDR3 residues: CASSLGIVAGGPDEQFF. The DNA for the CDR3 is TGTGCCAGCAGCTTAGGAATTGTAGCGGGAGGCCCCGATGAGCAGTTCTTC.

This clonotype was detected a few times. This rearrangement joins TRBV12-3 or TRBV12-4 to TRBJ1-5, with D possibly being TRBD1 (5 bases). V shed 6 bases and J shed 4 bases, with 16 bases lying between them. This CDR3 has 15 amino acids. CDR3: CASSPTGNLNQPQHF. DNA of the CDR3: TGTGCCAGCAGCCCCACAGGAAACCTTAATCAGCCCCAGCATTTT.

This clonotype occurred a few times. The V gene is TRBV11-2, the J gene TRBJ2-1; D remains ambiguous. V was shortened by 1 base and J by 9 bases, with 10 bases between the two germline ends. Germline V gene lookup returns CDR1 SGHAT and CDR2 FQNNGV. The CDR3 extends over 13 amino acids. CDR3 nucleotides: TGTGCCAGCAGCTTAGTTCTAGGCCCTGAGCAGTTCTTC. Amino acids: CASSLVLGPEQFF.

The chain couples TRBV12-3 or TRBV12-4 to TRBJ2-1; D might be TRBD1 (6 bases). The V gene lost 6 bases and the J gene lost 4 bases, with 19 bases spanning the gap. The CDR3 has 16 residues. The CDR3, as DNA: TGTGCCAGCAGATCCGGTTGGGCGCAGGGGTACAATGAGCAGTTCTTC. Translation gives CASRSGWAQGYNEQFF.

This clonotype appeared many times. The V and J genes are TRBV3-1 and TRBJ2-1; D is unclear. V was shortened by 2 bases and J by 8 bases, with 4 bases between the two germline ends. Germline loops: CDR1 LGHDT, CDR2 YNNKEL (reference sequence). This CDR3 region has 11 residues. CDR3 in amino acids: CASSQFHEQFF. As DNA, the CDR3 is TGTGCCAGCAGCCAATTCCATGAGCAGTTCTTC.

This clonotype was detected ten times or more. The J gene is TRBJ2-7, the V gene TRBV12-3 or TRBV12-4; D unresolved. V dropped 1 base and J dropped 2 bases, with 9 bases sitting between them. The CDR3 is 14 amino acids. CDR3 in amino acids: CASSLGTQTYEQYF. CDR3 DNA sequence: TGTGCCAGCAGTTTAGGAACTCAGACCTACGAGCAGTACTTC.

The sample holds a few counts of this clonotype. The chain employs TRBV28 and TRBJ2-5; D is ambiguous. The V and J ends lost 2 bases and 4 bases respectively, with 11 bases between them. The CDR3 has 14 amino acids. CDR1 MDHEN and CDR2 SYDVKM come from the germline V gene. This CDR3 is CASSLPSIGETQYF. The CDR3 region has the DNA TGTGCCAGCAGTTTACCCTCTATCGGAGAGACCCAGTACTTC.

There are many counts of this clonotype. The genes are TRBV7-8 and TRBJ2-3, with TRBD2 matching 13 bases. The ends lost 3 bases at V and 5 bases at J; junction bases unmatched: 2. The CDR3 runs to 15 residues. CDR1 is SGHVS and CDR2 is FQNEAQ in the germline V gene. The CDR3 reads CASSLGLAGIDTQYF. The CDR3 nucleotides read TGTGCCAGCAGCTTGGGACTAGCGGGAATAGATACGCAGTATTTT.

This clonotype has at least ten counts. The V gene is TRBV5-1, the J gene TRBJ2-3; no reliable D call. V was pared by 0 bases and J by 0 bases, with 5 bases between. The CDR3 contains 14 residues. Germline lookup yields CDR1 SGHRS and CDR2 YFSETQ. This CDR3 is CASSLGSSTDTQYF. CDR3 nucleotide sequence: TGCGCCAGCAGCTTGGGATCTAGCACAGATACGCAGTATTTT.

This clonotype was detected a few times. The gene calls are TRBV27 and TRBJ2-1, with 7 nucleotides matching TRBD2. The CDR3 loop spans 15 amino acids. Germline values: CDR1 MNHEY, CDR2 SMNVEV (reference sequence). The junction had 7 bases not matched to a gene; V was cut back by 1 base and J by 7 bases. The CDR3 nucleotides are TGTGCCAGCAGTTTATTTGCGGGAGTCGCGAATGAGCAGTTCTTC. Encoded protein: CASSLFAGVANEQFF.

This clonotype was detected many times. This rearrangement joins TRBV7-9 to TRBJ2-3, with D unresolved. V was pared by 4 bases and J by 1 base, with 6 bases between. The CDR3 length is 13 residues. Germline CDR1 and CDR2: SEHNR and FQNEAQ (reference sequence). CDR3 region: CASSYRGTDTQYF. The CDR3, as DNA: TGTGCCAGCAGCTATAGGGGCACAGATACGCAGTATTTT. The full variable domain, its missing parts supplied by reference TRBV7-9 and TRBJ2-3, is DTGVSQNPRHKITKRGQNVTFRCDPISEHNRLYWYRQTLGQGPEFLTYFQNEAQLEKSRLLSDRFSAERPKGSFSTLEIQRTEQGDSAMYLCASSYRGTDTQYFGPGTRLTVL.

Only a few counts were recorded for this clonotype. The chain uses TRBV27 and TRBJ1-5; D is possibly TRBD1 (5 bases). V lost 3 bases to trimming and J lost 7 bases, with 13 bases between them. Looked up from germline, CDR1 is MNHEY and CDR2 is SMNVEV (reference sequence). The CDR3 has 14 residues. CDR3 residues: CASSLVRGSQPQHF. CDR3 sequence (DNA): TGTGCCAGCAGTTTGGTCCGGGGCTCCCAGCCCCAGCATTTT.

This chain uses TRBV20-1 with TRBJ1-2; TRBD1 matches 7 bases. Germline CDR1 and CDR2: DFQATT and SNEGSKA (reference sequence). The length of the CDR3 is 12 residues. Trimming at V came to 4 bases and at J to 7 bases, leaving 6 bases not matched to a gene. The CDR3 sequence: CSAIQGRSGYTF. In DNA form, the CDR3 reads TGCAGTGCTATACAGGGGAGGAGTGGCTACACCTTC.

The J gene is TRBJ2-1, the V gene TRBV5-1; no definite D call. This CDR3 has 16 amino acids. Looked up from germline, CDR1 is SGHRS and CDR2 is YFSETQ. V was pared by 0 bases and J by 6 bases, with 16 bases between. The DNA for the CDR3 is TGCGCCAGCAGCTTGGAGGCGAGGCCCTCTCTCAATGAGCAGTTCTTC. This encodes CASSLEARPSLNEQFF.

J is TRBJ2-6 and V is TRBV7-2; 7 nucleotides line up with TRBD1. Germline CDR1 is SGHTA and CDR2 is FQGNSA. The CDR3 is made up of 14 amino acids. Trimming took 5 bases from V and 18 from J; bases not matched to a gene: 16. CDR3 nucleotide sequence: TGTGCCAGCAGCCCCGACAGGGCCCCGATCGGCCCGACTTTC. Its translation: CASSPDRAPIGPTF.

There are many counts of this clonotype. The chain combines TRBV5-1 with TRBJ2-1; D gene uncertain. Germline V CDR1 and CDR2: SGHRS, YFSETQ. CDR3 length: 16 residues. With 4 bases removed from V and 0 bases from J, the gap between germline ends came to 14 bases. The chain's CDR3 is CASSPLEYSSYNEQFF. CDR3 nucleotides: TGCGCCAGCAGCCCCCTAGAGTACAGCTCCTACAATGAGCAGTTCTTC.

The genes are TRBV20-1 and TRBJ2-1, with TRBD2 matching over 15 bases. Germline-derived CDR1 and CDR2 are DFQATT and SNEGSKA (reference sequence). CDR3 size: 18 residues. Trimming cost V 5 bases and J 6 bases; bases outside gene matches: 14. The CDR3 nucleotides are TGCAGTGCTTCGATAAATGGACTAGCGGGGGGGAGGGGCAATGAGCAGTTCTTC. Amino acids: CSASINGLAGGRGNEQFF.

In its sample, this clonotype was seen many times. DNA of the CDR3: TGTGCCAGCAGACCGACAGGGCGCGGTTCACCCCTCCACTTT. Its protein product is CASRPTGRGSPLHF. The chain carries TRBV6-2 or TRBV6-3 and TRBJ1-6, with TRBD1 matching over 7 bases. The junction had 8 bases not matched to a gene; V was cut back by 6 bases and J by 9 bases. Germline lookup yields CDR1 MNHEY and CDR2 SVGEGT. The CDR3 totals 14 residues.

Ten or more counts support this clonotype. The rearrangement uses TRBV20-1 and TRBJ2-1; tentative D call: TRBD2 (6 bases). There are 18 residues in the CDR3. The V end was cut by 1 base, the J end by 2 bases, with 21 bases between. Looked up from germline, CDR1 is DFQATT and CDR2 is SNEGSKA (reference sequence). Here the CDR3 DNA reads TGCAGTGCTAGAGTTCAAAGCGGGCCACCAGGGACCTACAATGAGCAGTTCTTC. Translation: CSARVQSGPPGTYNEQFF.

This clonotype was recorded a few times. The chain recombines TRBV5-1 with TRBJ1-1; the D gene is possibly TRBD1 (5 bases). Trimming pared 2 bases from V and 8 bases from J, leaving 16 bases between. CDR1 is SGHRS, CDR2 YFSETQ, per germline. This CDR3 spans 14 amino acids. The CDR3 loop is CASSFVPNGGEAFF. The CDR3 DNA reads TGCGCCAGCAGCTTCGTGCCTAACGGGGGGGAAGCTTTCTTT.

By its share, this clonotype is medium-sized. The V and J genes are TRBV12-3 or TRBV12-4 and TRBJ1-3; D remains unclear. The CDR3 runs 13 residues. Trimming shortened V by 3 bases and J by 1 base, and 4 bases separated the two germline ends. CDR3 region: CASSLGSGNTIYF. The CDR3 nucleotides are TGTGCCAGCAGTTTGGGGTCTGGAAACACCATATATTTT.

This clonotype showed up just a few times. The chain combines TRBV7-7 with TRBJ2-5; 7 bases are a match to TRBD2. Germline values: CDR1 SSHAT, CDR2 FNYEAQ (reference sequence). With V trimmed by 4 bases and J by 4 bases, 9 bases remained unmatched. This CDR3 is built from 15 residues. CDR3 sequence reads: CASSSGLGARETQYF. The DNA for the CDR3 is TGTGCCAGCAGCTCCGGACTAGGGGCCAGAGAGACCCAGTACTTC.

This clonotype occurred many times. The J gene is TRBJ2-7, the V gene TRBV7-9, with TRBD1 identical over 9 bases. The CDR3 extends over 15 amino acids. Germline CDR1 and CDR2: SEHNR and FQNEAQ (reference sequence). The ends lost 4 bases at V and 7 bases at J; junction bases unmatched: 11. The CDR3 DNA follows: TGTGCCAGCAGCTCCACAGGGGGCGCCCCCGGAGAGCAGTACTTC. This translates into CASSSTGGAPGEQYF.

Remarks on this clonotype: A junction end diverges from the germline sequence, so it may reflect a read error. CDR3 nucleotide sequence: TGTGCCAGCTCAGGTCAATCAGTCAGGACTAGCGGGTCCATCTCCTACGAGCAGTCCTTC. This gives the protein CASSGQSVRTSGSISYEQSF. This chain uses TRBV18 with TRBJ2-7; 11 bases match TRBD2. This CDR3 is 20 amino acids long. CDR1 and CDR2 from the germline V gene are KGHSH and LQKENI.

This rearrangement joins TRBV6-1 to TRBJ2-2, with D possibly TRBD2 on 6 matching bases. Trimming left V 6 bases short and J 3 bases short, with 11 bases between. The CDR3 is made up of 14 amino acids. Germline CDR1 reads MNHNS; CDR2 reads SASEGT. Written as DNA, the CDR3 is TGTGCCAGCAGCCGCGGGACGGACACCGGGGAGCTGTTTTTT. It yields the protein CASSRGTDTGELFF.

The chain carries TRBV3-1 and TRBJ2-2, with D hard to call. The CDR3 runs to 14 residues. Trimming took off 1 base at V and 3 bases at J, with 6 bases between the two ends. Germline values: CDR1 LGHDT, CDR2 YNNKEL (reference sequence). The CDR3 DNA is TGTGCCAGCAGCCAAGTCCAGGACACCGGGGAGCTGTTTTTT. It yields the protein CASSQVQDTGELFF.

This chain joins TRBV7-2 and TRBJ2-3; D gene uncertain. Trimming shortened V by 5 bases and J by 0 bases, and 15 bases separated the two germline ends. This CDR3 has 16 residues. CDR1 and CDR2 from the germline V gene are SGHTA and FQGNSA. The CDR3 coding sequence is TGTGCCAGCAGCCCTTCCCGGACGGCTAGCACAGATACGCAGTATTTT. Its protein is CASSPSRTASTDTQYF. The full variable domain, in which reference TRBV7-2 and TRBJ2-3 provide the parts outside the CDR3, is GAGVSQSPSNKVTEKGKDVELRCDPISGHTALYWYRQSLGQGLEFLIYFQGNSAPDKSGLPSDRFSAERTGGSVSTLTIQRTQQEDSAVYLCASSPSRTASTDTQYFGPGTRLTVL.

The chain uses TRBV20-1 and TRBJ1-6; D is ambiguous. The CDR3 length is 16 residues. The V gene lost 2 bases and the J gene lost 0 bases, with 11 bases spanning the gap. Germline V lookup: CDR1 DFQATT, CDR2 SNEGSKA (reference sequence). The CDR3 spells CSARIYKRSYNSPLHF. Here the CDR3 DNA reads TGCAGTGCTAGAATCTACAAACGCTCCTATAATTCACCCCTCCACTTT.

V usage is TRBV3-1 and J usage is TRBJ2-5; D unclear. Trimming left V 1 base short and J 6 bases short, with 9 bases between. The germline gives CDR1 LGHDT, CDR2 YNNKEL (reference sequence). CDR3 length: 13 amino acids. The CDR3 region is CASSQGQVKTQYF. The CDR3 region has the DNA TGTGCCAGCAGCCAAGGTCAAGTCAAGACCCAGTACTTC.

This clonotype was counted many times. The V call is TRBV5-1, the J call TRBJ2-3, with 11 bases matching TRBD2. Germline-derived CDR1 and CDR2 are SGHRS and YFSETQ. The CDR3 is made up of 16 amino acids. The trim removed 7 bases at V and 4 bases at J, leaving 11 bases unmatched. The CDR3 DNA is TGCGCCAGCTCCGGTCTAGCGGGAGGTGGTGCAGATACGCAGTATTTT. It yields the protein CASSGLAGGGADTQYF.